These 18 T cell receptor beta chains came from one sample sequenced in a study of response to subunit inactivated influenza vaccine. TCRdb recomputed calls from the RT-PCR reads with MiXCR, one row per CDR3 protein. The data contain about 190,000 distinct CDR3 sequences, 13% to 15% of them singletons. This specimen was CD8+ T cells sorted from PBMCs, taken 4 to 6 days after vaccination. Receptor source: a man between 45 and 60 years old who received an inactivated influenza vaccine.

The chain has TRBV7-9 and TRBJ2-3; 7 bases align to TRBD1. CDR1 is SEHNR, CDR2 FQNEAQ, per germline (reference sequence). The CDR3 consists of 15 residues. V gave up 7 bases and J gave up 4 bases; unmatched junction bases: 11. The CDR3: CASIDLDRVPDTQYF. In DNA, the CDR3 is TGTGCCAGCATCGACCTCGACAGGGTCCCAGATACGCAGTATTTT.

This clonotype was picked up a small number of times. The CDR3 DNA follows: TGTGCCAGCAGCGGTTATGCTAGCGGGAGGGCCTACGAGCAGTACTTC. The encoded protein is CASSGYASGRAYEQYF. The J gene is TRBJ2-7, the V gene TRBV3-1; 12 bases map to TRBD2. V lost 5 bases to trimming and J lost 2 bases; unmatched junction nucleotides: 7. The CDR3 covers 16 residues. Germline loops: CDR1 LGHDT, CDR2 YNNKEL (reference sequence).

In its sample, this clonotype was seen a few times. This sequence joins TRBV7-9 and TRBJ1-1; tentative D call: TRBD1 (6 bases). Trimming cost V 5 bases and J 2 bases, with 15 bases left between them. Germline assignment: CDR1 SEHNR and CDR2 FQNEAQ (reference sequence). CDR3 length equals 15 residues. The CDR3 DNA is TGTGCCAGCAGCCTAGGGGCGGGACATAACACTGAAGCTTTCTTT. Its protein is CASSLGAGHNTEAFF.

A few counts support this clonotype. V usage is TRBV7-2 and J usage is TRBJ1-2, with D tentatively TRBD1 (6 bases). V was clipped by 5 bases and J by 5 bases, with 18 bases between them. Germline loops: CDR1 SGHTA, CDR2 FQGNSA. This CDR3 is 15 amino acids long. The CDR3 loop reads CASSLSRTEYYGYTF. CDR3 DNA sequence: TGTGCCAGCAGCCTCAGCAGGACAGAATATTATGGCTACACCTTC. Full variable domain (missing parts from reference TRBV7-2 and TRBJ1-2): GAGVSQSPSNKVTEKGKDVELRCDPISGHTALYWYRQSLGQGLEFLIYFQGNSAPDKSGLPSDRFSAERTGGSVSTLTIQRTQQEDSAVYLCASSLSRTEYYGYTFGSGTRLTVV.

This clonotype occurred a few times. This chain joins TRBV11-2 and TRBJ1-2, with D maybe TRBD1 (6 bases). Between the trimmed V and J ends, which lost 3 bases and 0 bases, there was a span of 14 bases. Looked up from germline, CDR1 is SGHAT and CDR2 is FQNNGV. This CDR3 spans 16 amino acids. CDR3 sequence: CASSFHNRDTNYGYTF. The CDR3 DNA sequence: TGTGCCAGCAGCTTCCATAACCGGGACACTAACTATGGCTACACCTTC.

In this sample, this clonotype turned up a few times. Written as DNA, the CDR3 is TGTGCCAGCAGCTCACCTTACAGGGGCAGGGCCACCGGGGAGCTGTTTTTT. This encodes CASSSPYRGRATGELFF. The V call is TRBV28, the J call TRBJ2-2; 7 bases are a match to TRBD1. Germline trimming cut 6 bases from V and 4 bases from J; bases unmatched to any gene: 14. In germline, CDR1 is MDHEN, CDR2 SYDVKM. CDR3 length equals 17 residues.

This clonotype showed up just a few times. The chain links TRBV12-3 or TRBV12-4 to TRBJ2-5; TRBD1 matches at 8 bases. This CDR3 has 15 residues. Trimming at V came to 5 bases and at J to 1 base, leaving 6 bases not matched to a gene. In DNA form, the CDR3 reads TGTGCCAGCAGTACACATACAGGGGGCCAAGAGACCCAGTACTTC. Amino acid sequence: CASSTHTGGQETQYF.

This clonotype has more than one count but fewer than ten. This chain uses TRBV3-1 with TRBJ2-1; TRBD1 agrees at 7 bases. The CDR3 sequence is 16 residues long. V was clipped by 4 bases and J by 10 bases; unmatched bases: 16. In germline, CDR1 is LGHDT, CDR2 YNNKEL (reference sequence). CDR3 sequence: CASSPGQTGSAGEQFF. CDR3 nucleotide sequence: TGTGCCAGCAGCCCAGGTCAGACAGGGTCTGCCGGAGAGCAGTTCTTC.

The genes are TRBV12-3 or TRBV12-4 and TRBJ2-5, with 15 bases fitting TRBD2. V lost 11 bases, J lost 5 bases, and 18 bases stayed unmatched. The CDR3 is made up of 18 amino acids. The CDR3: CARCPIRTSGGAGETQYF. The CDR3 nucleotides are TGTGCCCGCTGTCCTATTCGGACTAGCGGGGGGGCTGGGGAGACCCAGTACTTC.

In this sample, this clonotype turned up a few times. This chain connects TRBV5-1 to TRBJ1-1, with 8 positions matching TRBD1. The V gene end was trimmed by 3 bases and the J gene end by 7 bases; junction bases not matched to a gene: 2. Germline lookup yields CDR1 SGHRS and CDR2 YFSETQ. The CDR3 covers 12 residues. CDR3 DNA sequence: TGCGCCAGCAGCTGGACAGGGATTGAAGCTTTCTTT. Its protein is CASSWTGIEAFF. Combining the CDR3 with reference TRBV5-1 and TRBJ1-1 gives the whole variable domain KAGVTQTPRYLIKTRGQQVTLSCSPISGHRSVSWYQQTPGQGLQFLFEYFSETQRNKGNFPGRFSGRQFSNSRSEMNVSTLELGDSALYLCASSWTGIEAFFGQGTRLTVV.

This clonotype has a count of ten or more. V gene TRBV5-1 combines with J gene TRBJ2-1; a weak D match, TRBD1 (8 bases). The CDR3 is 16 residues long. V was shortened by 1 base and J by 4 bases, with 15 bases between the two germline ends. Germline lookup yields CDR1 SGHRS and CDR2 YFSETQ. The CDR3 reads CASSLSLQGGYNEQFF. The CDR3 coding sequence is TGCGCCAGCAGCTTGTCATTACAGGGGGGGTACAATGAGCAGTTCTTC.

The chain recombines TRBV4-3 with TRBJ2-1; D gene ambiguous. The CDR3 loop spans 16 amino acids. Germline V gene data show CDR1 as LGHNA and CDR2 as YSLEER. V lost 0 bases and J 6 bases, leaving 15 bases between the germline ends. Here the CDR3 DNA reads TGCGCCAGCAGCCAAGATGCACCCACCCCCTCCAATGAGCAGTTCTTC. This gives the protein CASSQDAPTPSNEQFF.

This clonotype has at least ten counts. This chain joins TRBV5-1 and TRBJ2-4, with 12 bases matching TRBD1. The CDR3 runs 16 residues. Germline-derived CDR1 and CDR2 are SGHRS and YFSETQ. The V segment lost 4 bases and the J segment 8 bases; nucleotides outside the gene matches: 10. The CDR3 DNA follows: TGCGCCAGCAGCGAACTTCGGGACAGGGGGCAAGACATTCAGTACTTC. This encodes CASSELRDRGQDIQYF.

Within the sample, this clonotype is large. The V and J genes are TRBV4-1 and TRBJ2-3, with TRBD2 identical over 15 bases. This CDR3 spans 18 amino acids. Germline V gives CDR1 MGHRA, CDR2 YSYEKL. V lost 6 bases and J lost 2; bases outside the gene matches: 9. CDR3 in amino acids: CASSHWTSGGVYTDTQYF. As DNA, the CDR3 is TGCGCCAGCAGTCACTGGACTAGCGGGGGGGTATACACAGATACGCAGTATTTT.

The rearrangement links TRBV29-1 to TRBJ1-1; D call uncertain. V shed 1 base and J shed 10 bases, with 13 bases lying between them. Germline V gene lookup returns CDR1 SQVTM and CDR2 ANQGSEA. The CDR3 extends over 12 amino acids. The CDR3 loop is CSVEGGDDAAFF. CDR3 coding DNA: TGCAGCGTTGAAGGAGGCGACGACGCAGCTTTCTTT. Looking up the rest from reference TRBV29-1 and TRBJ1-1 gives the full variable domain: SAVISQKPSRDICQRGTSLTIQCQVDSQVTMMFWYRQQPGQSLTLIATANQGSEATYESGFVIDKFPISRPNLTFSTLTVSNMSPEDSSIYLCSVEGGDDAAFFGQGTRLTVV.

The rearrangement joins TRBV5-5 to TRBJ2-3; D gene ambiguous. CDR1 SGHKS and CDR2 YYEKEE come from the germline V gene (reference sequence). This CDR3 comprises 13 residues. Trimming removed 1 base from V and 5 bases from J, with 8 bases in between. In nucleotides, the CDR3 is TGTGCCAGCAGCTTGATTCCGGGAGATACGCAGTATTTT. Its translation: CASSLIPGDTQYF. The full variable domain, completed using reference TRBV5-5 and TRBJ2-3, is DAGVTQSPTHLIKTRGQQVTLRCSPISGHKSVSWYQQVLGQGPQFIFQYYEKEERGRGNFPDRFSARQFPNYSSELNVNALLLGDSALYLCASSLIPGDTQYFGPGTRLTVL.

This clonotype showed up many times. V is TRBV28 and J is TRBJ2-7, with 7 positions matching TRBD1. With 8 bases clipped from V and 4 bases from J, the junction kept 17 bases outside the gene matches. The CDR3 has 16 amino acids. The germline gives CDR1 MDHEN, CDR2 SYDVKM. The CDR3 DNA reads as TGTGCCAGCGAAACCATATCCGGGACAGAACTATACGAGCAGTACTTC. This codes for CASETISGTELYEQYF.

The chain is built from TRBV11-2 and TRBJ2-1, with TRBD1 matching 7 bases. Losses at the gene ends were 0 bases for V and 2 bases for J; bases not matched to a gene: 7. CDR1 and CDR2 (germline): SGHAT, FQNNGV. CDR3 length: 17 residues. CDR3 loop: CASSLDSEGQAYNEQFF. CDR3 in DNA: TGTGCCAGCAGCTTAGATTCGGAAGGACAGGCCTACAATGAGCAGTTCTTC.